The entry below describes one T cell receptor (beta chain). Its antigen has not been determined. Base qualities are not recorded, but no much larger clone differs from it by a single base. For sequencing of the TCRbeta CDR3 region, genomic DNA was extracted from the sorted cells. The immunoSEQ Assay was used for sequencing of TCRbeta CDR3 regions. TCRdb took over this immuneACCESS table, retaining in-frame rearrangements with V and J assigned. Such tables are incomplete; in checked studies, under half of the missing clones stem from an unresolved V gene, and the remainder is unexplained. The sample profile shows 8,000 to 10,000 clones; roughly 90% of them were found once. Around 11% of the sample is taken by the ten largest. The trial excluded patients who had a history of autoimmune disease or who were on systemic immunosuppression. Peripheral blood for TCR sequencing was collected from all dose cohorts at baseline, on cycle 4 day 1, and on cycle 7 day 1. Samples were obtained from an open-label, multicenter, first-in-human phase I dose-escalation trial of ivuxolimab. Adults with locally advanced or metastatic head and neck squamous cell, hepatocellular, melanoma or renal cell carcinoma were enrolled in the trial. Before TCR sequencing, CD4+ and CD8+ T cells were separately sorted from peripheral blood.

This specimen belongs to a study of OX40 agonist ivuxolimab in advanced cancers. With respect to the entire study: Ivuxolimab, which targeted the costimulatory receptor OX40 (CD134), was an agonistic, fully human IgG2 monoclonal antibody. Partial responses occurred in three dose-escalation patients, of whom one had hepatocellular carcinoma and two had cutaneous melanoma. Prior anti-PD-1, anti-PD-L1 or anti-CTLA-4 therapy was permitted, and about two fifths of dose-escalation patients had received checkpoint inhibitors. The purpose of peripheral TCRbeta sequencing was to test whether ivuxolimab changed TCR sequence diversity and led to clonal T-cell expansion. The monotherapy dose-escalation portion (N ≈ 52 patients) of the phase I ivuxolimab trial is reported in the paper. Intravenous ivuxolimab was administered to patients every 2 weeks at six dose levels: 0.01, 0.1, 0.3, 1.5, 3 and 10 mg/kg. A male proportion of approximately 83% and a mean age of roughly 58 years, ranging from 23 to 79, were recorded for the dose-escalation cohort. Among the roughly 52 dose-escalation patients, some 20 had hepatocellular carcinoma, about 15 melanoma, 9 renal cell carcinoma and 9 head and neck cancer.

The paper's findings and limits, for the study overall: Low levels of normalized T-cell clonal expansion were also seen in some nonresponding patients. The antigen specificity of the peripheral T cells that underwent clonal expansion was not determined. At doses from 0.1 to 3.0 mg/kg, clonal expansion was seen in both CD4+ and CD8+ blood T cells between baseline and week 6. In the 0.1-3.0 mg/kg groups, partial responders had among the lowest normalized peripheral clonal expansion, particularly in CD8+ T cells. On average, CD8+ T cells showed more expanded clones than CD4+ T cells after ivuxolimab.

This TCR was sampled from an adult with an advanced solid tumor such as melanoma, head and neck, liver or kidney cancer. The sample here was CD4+ or CD8+ T cells sorted from blood, taken in a trial of the OX40 agonist ivuxolimab.

The DNA sequence reads TGTGCCAGCAGCTTCCGGACAGGGGCGGTACTGTTTTTT. The resulting protein is CASSFRTGAVLFF. The receptor chain draws on TRBV11-3 and TRBJ2-2, and TRBD1 aligns with 9 junction nucleotides. The cysteine opens and the phenylalanine closes a CDR3 of 13 amino acids. CDR3 DNA only is kept here, 39 bases in frame from base 1. Compared with germline, V lacks 3 bases and J lacks 14 bases; bases without a gene match: 7. Via the germline V gene, CDR1 is SGHNT and CDR2 YENEEA.